These T cell receptor beta chains were read from a single sample in a study of cytomegalovirus exposure and HLA in healthy donors. The data were produced by immunoSEQ multiplex PCR, yet TCRdb's version contains in-frame clones alone and is incomplete. In the table there are approximately 170,000 clones, about 59% of which are singletons. Sample: PBMCs. These receptor sequences come from a man in his forties in good health and CMV-seronegative. Both conserved end residues are part of each CDR3. A D gene is named only where the DNA matches it firmly. The size field is filled for only some rows; it gives once, few, many or a size class.

size: NA
D: NA
J: TRBJ1-2
V: TRBV2
CDR3: CASSVGGYGHTF
DNA: TGTGCCAGCAGTGTTGGAGGCTATGGCCACACCTTC

size: NA
D: NA
J: TRBJ2-7
V: TRBV28
CDR3: CASSPNRVHPYEQYF
DNA: TGTGCCAGCAGTCCCAACAGGGTACACCCCTACGAGCAGTACTTC

size: NA
D: NA
J: TRBJ2-1
V: TRBV11-2
CDR3: CASSSDGTGNNEQFF
DNA: TGTGCCAGCAGCTCTGACGGGACTGGAAACAATGAGCAGTTCTTC

size: NA
D: TRBD1
J: TRBJ1-2
V: TRBV6-5
CDR3: CASSRAGDSPVGYTF
DNA: TGTGCCAGCAGTCGCGCCGGGGACAGCCCGGTCGGCTACACCTTC

size: once
D: TRBD2
J: TRBJ2-1
V: TRBV28
CDR3: CASSLGGGANEQFF
DNA: TGTGCCAGCAGTTTGGGCGGGGGGGCCAATGAGCAGTTCTTC

size: NA
D: NA
J: TRBJ2-2
V: TRBV7-8
CDR3: CASSLALTGELFF
DNA: TGTGCCAGCAGCTTAGCCCTAACCGGGGAGCTGTTTTTT

size: NA
D: TRBD1
J: TRBJ1-2
V: TRBV30
CDR3: CAWSLTGGSGGYTF
DNA: TGTGCCTGGAGTTTGACAGGGGGTTCGGGTGGCTACACCTTC

size: NA
D: TRBD1
J: TRBJ2-1
V: TRBV6-4
CDR3: CASSDRGTATYNEQFF
DNA: TGTGCCAGCAGTGACAGGGGGACAGCAACCTACAATGAGCAGTTCTTC

size: NA
D: TRBD2
J: TRBJ2-7
V: TRBV9
CDR3: CASSVYPSGEYEQYF
DNA: TGTGCCAGCAGCGTATACCCTAGCGGGGAGTACGAGCAGTACTTC

size: NA
D: NA
J: TRBJ1-5
V: TRBV7-2
CDR3: CASSFLYQPQHF
DNA: TGTGCCAGCAGTTTCCTCTATCAGCCCCAGCATTTT

size: NA
D: NA
J: TRBJ2-4
V: TRBV28
CDR3: CASSPGEAGKNIQYF
DNA: TGTGCCAGCAGTCCCGGGGAGGCGGGCAAAAACATTCAGTACTTC

size: NA
D: NA
J: TRBJ1-6
V: TRBV6-1
CDR3: CASIAGVNSPLHF
DNA: TGTGCCAGCATAGCAGGGGTTAATTCACCCCTCCACTTT

size: NA
D: NA
J: TRBJ2-3
V: TRBV6-5
CDR3: CADTGGGDTQYF
DNA: TGTGCCGACACTGGCGGAGGAGATACGCAGTATTTT

size: once
D: NA
J: TRBJ1-5
V: TRBV23-1
CDR3: CGWGGGNQPQHF
DNA: TGCGGGTGGGGGGGCGGCAATCAGCCCCAGCATTTT

size: NA
D: TRBD1
J: TRBJ2-6
V: TRBV6-6
CDR3: CASSRDRGTGANVLTF
DNA: TGTGCCAGCAGCCGGGACAGGGGGACTGGGGCCAACGTCCTGACTTTC

size: NA
D: NA
J: TRBJ1-4
V: TRBV4-2
CDR3: CASSQERRGPNEKLFF
DNA: TGTGCCAGCAGCCAAGAGAGAAGGGGCCCTAATGAAAAACTGTTTTTT

size: once
D: NA
J: TRBJ2-7
V: TRBV29-1
CDR3: CSVLPRGRSYEQYF
DNA: TGCAGCGTTCTCCCCCGGGGTCGCTCCTACGAGCAGTACTTC

size: NA
D: TRBD1
J: TRBJ2-7
V: TRBV5-1
CDR3: CASSLGQGDPYEQYF
DNA: TGCGCCAGCAGCCTAGGACAGGGGGACCCGTACGAGCAGTACTTC

size: NA
D: TRBD1
J: TRBJ1-3
V: TRBV23-1
CDR3: CASSHSADRGSGNTIYF
DNA: TGCGCCAGCAGTCACTCCGCCGACAGGGGCTCTGGAAACACCATATATTTT

size: once
D: TRBD2
J: TRBJ2-1
V: TRBV13
CDR3: CASSLTSGGNYEQFF
DNA: TGTGCCAGCAGCTTAACTAGCGGGGGTAACTATGAGCAGTTCTTC

size: once
D: NA
J: TRBJ2-6
V: TRBV29-1
CDR3: CSVEEQQQGSGANVLTF
DNA: TGCAGCGTTGAAGAGCAGCAACAGGGCTCTGGGGCCAACGTCCTGACTTTC

size: NA
D: NA
J: TRBJ1-5
V: TRBV6-1
CDR3: CASKELAGNQPQHF
DNA: TGTGCCAGCAAGGAATTGGCAGGGAATCAGCCCCAGCATTTT

size: NA
D: TRBD1
J: TRBJ2-7
V: TRBV6-1
CDR3: CASSEANPDRGAYEQYF
DNA: TGTGCCAGCAGTGAAGCAAACCCGGACAGGGGGGCCTACGAGCAGTACTTC

size: NA
D: NA
J: TRBJ2-2
V: TRBV7-3
CDR3: CASSSQGTGELFF
DNA: TGTGCCAGCAGCTCACAGGGAACCGGGGAGCTGTTTTTT

size: NA
D: TRBD2
J: TRBJ2-1
V: TRBV11-3
CDR3: CASSPGLGANNEQFF
DNA: TGTGCCAGCAGCCCGGGACTAGGAGCTAACAATGAGCAGTTCTTC

size: NA
D: NA
J: TRBJ1-1
V: TRBV15
CDR3: CATSRDRLGAEAFF
DNA: TGTGCCACCAGCAGAGATAGATTAGGGGCCGAAGCTTTCTTT

size: NA
D: TRBD1
J: TRBJ2-7
V: TRBV5-1
CDR3: CASSVLPGQATYEQYF
DNA: TGCGCCAGCAGCGTATTGCCGGGACAGGCAACCTACGAGCAGTACTTC

size: NA
D: NA
J: TRBJ2-7
V: TRBV9
CDR3: CASSPYSSQYEQYF
DNA: TGTGCCAGCAGCCCGTACAGTTCCCAGTACGAGCAGTACTTC

size: NA
D: TRBD1
J: TRBJ2-3
V: TRBV7-9
CDR3: CASSLAPGQVGGTDTQYF
DNA: TGTGCCAGCAGCTTAGCCCCTGGACAGGTTGGTGGCACAGATACGCAGTATTTT

size: NA
D: TRBD2
J: TRBJ2-5
V: TRBV7-3
CDR3: CASSLAGAGGGETQYF
DNA: TGTGCCAGCAGCCTTGCGGGAGCGGGAGGCGGGGAGACCCAGTACTTC

size: NA
D: TRBD1
J: TRBJ2-7
V: TRBV6-6
CDR3: CASSNRGYEQYF
DNA: TGTGCCAGCAGTAACAGGGGCTACGAGCAGTACTTC

size: NA
D: NA
J: TRBJ1-1
V: TRBV6-1
CDR3: CASKLEASNTEAFF
DNA: TGTGCCAGCAAGTTGGAGGCCTCGAACACTGAAGCTTTCTTT

size: NA
D: NA
J: TRBJ2-5
V: TRBV7-2
CDR3: CASSLARGTETQYF
DNA: TGTGCCAGCAGCTTAGCTCGGGGAACGGAGACCCAGTACTTC

size: NA
D: NA
J: TRBJ1-1
V: TRBV19
CDR3: CASSPLYNTEAFF
DNA: TGTGCCAGTAGCCCCCTTTATAACACTGAAGCTTTCTTT

size: NA
D: NA
J: TRBJ1-2
V: TRBV7-2
CDR3: CASSPSPLGYGYTF
DNA: TGTGCCAGCAGCCCGAGCCCTCTTGGCTATGGCTACACCTTC